This TCR beta chain was sequenced for a study of PD-L1 blockade in urothelial cancer. Across the study: Patients had undergone 0 to 3 prior chemotherapy regimens.

This CDR3 has 16 residues. V dropped 1 base and J dropped 0 bases, with 9 bases sitting between them. The germline gives CDR1 SGHVS, CDR2 FNYEAQ. As to time point: pretreatment peripheral blood. Pretreatment and on-treatment samples were taken, numbering 1 to 8 per patient. TCRdb keeps only in-frame clones here, not all; method: immunoSEQ multiplex PCR. This table has tens of thousands of clones, more than 75% appearing once. This TCR was sampled from a man aged 55-75 years with urothelial cancer. The material was PBMCs, obtained around atezolizumab (anti-PD-L1) treatment. J is TRBJ2-2 and V is TRBV7-6, with TRBD2 as a possible D gene (6 bases). CDR3 amino acids: CASSLEAGSNTGELFF. For the CDR3, the DNA is TGTGCCAGCAGCTTAGAGGCGGGGTCGAACACCGGGGAGCTGTTTTTT.